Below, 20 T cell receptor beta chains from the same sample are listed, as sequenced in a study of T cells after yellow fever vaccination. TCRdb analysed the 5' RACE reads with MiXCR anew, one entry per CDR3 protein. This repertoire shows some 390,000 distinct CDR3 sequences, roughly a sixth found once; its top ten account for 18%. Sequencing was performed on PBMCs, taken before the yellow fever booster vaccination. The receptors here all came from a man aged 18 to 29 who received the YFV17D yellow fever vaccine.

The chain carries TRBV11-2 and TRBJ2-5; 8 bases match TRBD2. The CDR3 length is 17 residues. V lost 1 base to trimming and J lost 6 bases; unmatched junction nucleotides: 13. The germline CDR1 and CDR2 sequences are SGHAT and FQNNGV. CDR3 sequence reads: CASSLGVSGAPRQTQYF. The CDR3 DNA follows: TGTGCCAGCAGCTTAGGGGTTAGCGGGGCCCCCAGGCAGACCCAGTACTTC.

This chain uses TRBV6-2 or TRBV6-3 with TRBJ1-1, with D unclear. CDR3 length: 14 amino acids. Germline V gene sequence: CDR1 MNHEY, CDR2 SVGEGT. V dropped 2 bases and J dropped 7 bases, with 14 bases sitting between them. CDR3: CASSYRYKLGEAFF. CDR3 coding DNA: TGTGCCAGCAGTTACCGTTACAAACTAGGTGAAGCTTTCTTT.

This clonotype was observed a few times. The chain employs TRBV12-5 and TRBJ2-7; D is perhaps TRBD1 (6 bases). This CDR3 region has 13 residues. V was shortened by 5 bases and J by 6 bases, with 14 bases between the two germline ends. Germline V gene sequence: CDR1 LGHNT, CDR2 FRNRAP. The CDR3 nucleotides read TGTGCTAGTGGTCAGAAGACAGGACCCGAGCAGTACGTC. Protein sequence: CASGQKTGPEQYV.

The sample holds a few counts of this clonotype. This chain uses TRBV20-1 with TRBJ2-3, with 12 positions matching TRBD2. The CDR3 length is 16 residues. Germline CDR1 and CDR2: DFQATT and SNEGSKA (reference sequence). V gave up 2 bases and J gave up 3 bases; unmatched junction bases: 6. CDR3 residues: CSARPSSGGATDTQYF. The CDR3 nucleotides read TGCAGTGCTAGACCCTCTAGCGGGGGGGCAACAGATACGCAGTATTTT.

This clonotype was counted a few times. CDR3 amino acids: CSATGNLAEETQYF. DNA for the CDR3: TGCAGTGCCACCGGTAATCTAGCGGAAGAGACCCAGTACTTC. This chain links TRBV20-1 with TRBJ2-5, with 7 bases lining up with TRBD2. The CDR3 extends over 14 amino acids. With V trimmed by 6 bases and J by 3 bases, 10 bases remained unmatched. The germline V gene has CDR1 DFQATT and CDR2 SNEGSKA (reference sequence).

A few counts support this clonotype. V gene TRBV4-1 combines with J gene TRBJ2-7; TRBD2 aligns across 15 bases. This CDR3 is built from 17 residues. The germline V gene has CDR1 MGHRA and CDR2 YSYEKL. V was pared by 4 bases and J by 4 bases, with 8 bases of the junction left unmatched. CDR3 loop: CASSPSGLAGGPYEQYF. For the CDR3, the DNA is TGCGCCAGCAGCCCAAGCGGACTAGCGGGGGGGCCGTACGAGCAGTACTTC.

The CDR3 sequence is CASSFASTDTQYF. The CDR3 coding sequence is TGTGCCAGCAGTTTTGCCAGCACAGATACGCAGTATTTT. The V call is TRBV12-3 or TRBV12-4, the J call TRBJ2-3; D unclear. Trimming left V 3 bases short and J 0 bases short, with 4 bases between. CDR3 size: 13 residues.

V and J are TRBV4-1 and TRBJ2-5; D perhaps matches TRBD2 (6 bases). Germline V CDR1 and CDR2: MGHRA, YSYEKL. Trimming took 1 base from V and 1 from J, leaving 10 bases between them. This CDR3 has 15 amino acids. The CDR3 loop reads CASSQVGGTQETQYF. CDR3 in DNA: TGCGCCAGCAGCCAAGTTGGCGGGACCCAAGAGACCCAGTACTTC.

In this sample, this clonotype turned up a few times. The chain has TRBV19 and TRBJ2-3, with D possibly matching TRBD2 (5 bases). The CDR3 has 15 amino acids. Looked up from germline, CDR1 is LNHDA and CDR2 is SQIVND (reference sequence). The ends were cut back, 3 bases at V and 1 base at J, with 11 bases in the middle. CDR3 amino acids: CASSIGLTRTDTQYF. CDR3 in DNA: TGTGCCAGTAGTATCGGACTCACTCGCACAGATACGCAGTATTTT.

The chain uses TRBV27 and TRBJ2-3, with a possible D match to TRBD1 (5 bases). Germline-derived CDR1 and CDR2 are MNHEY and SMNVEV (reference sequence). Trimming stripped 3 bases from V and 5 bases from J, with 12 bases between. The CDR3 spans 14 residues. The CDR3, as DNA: TGTGCCAGCAGTTTGGGCAGGGTAAAAGATACGCAGTATTTT. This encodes CASSLGRVKDTQYF.

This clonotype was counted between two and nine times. CDR3 residues: CASSLEADFGYGYTF. CDR3 DNA: TGTGCCAGCAGCTTAGAGGCGGATTTCGGCTATGGCTACACCTTC. V gene TRBV7-2 combines with J gene TRBJ1-2; D remains unclear. This CDR3 region has 15 residues. Germline loops: CDR1 SGHTA, CDR2 FQGNSA. Trimming took 1 base from V and 4 from J, leaving 13 bases between them.

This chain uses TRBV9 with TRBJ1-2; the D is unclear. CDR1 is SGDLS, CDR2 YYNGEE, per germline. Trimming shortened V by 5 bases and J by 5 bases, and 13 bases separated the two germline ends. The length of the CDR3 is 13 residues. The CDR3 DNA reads TGTGCCAGCAGAATGACCAGTGGTTATGGCTACACCTTC. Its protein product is CASRMTSGYGYTF.

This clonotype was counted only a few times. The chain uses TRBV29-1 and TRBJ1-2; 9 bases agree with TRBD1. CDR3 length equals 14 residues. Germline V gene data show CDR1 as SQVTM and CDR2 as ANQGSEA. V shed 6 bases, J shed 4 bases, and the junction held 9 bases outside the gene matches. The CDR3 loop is CSVETGQGSYGYTF. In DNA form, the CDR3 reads TGCAGCGTAGAAACGGGACAGGGTAGCTATGGCTACACCTTC.

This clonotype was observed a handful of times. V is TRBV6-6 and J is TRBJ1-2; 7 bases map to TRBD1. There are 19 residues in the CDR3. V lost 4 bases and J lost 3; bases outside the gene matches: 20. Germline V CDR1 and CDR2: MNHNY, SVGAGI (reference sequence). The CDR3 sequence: CASSSTKTGMDEGYYGYTF. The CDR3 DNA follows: TGTGCCAGCAGTTCCACCAAGACAGGGATGGATGAGGGATACTATGGCTACACCTTC.

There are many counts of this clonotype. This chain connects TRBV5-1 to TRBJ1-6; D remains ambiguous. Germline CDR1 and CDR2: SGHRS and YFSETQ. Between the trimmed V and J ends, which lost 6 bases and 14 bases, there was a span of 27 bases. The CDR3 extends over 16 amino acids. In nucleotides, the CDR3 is TGCGCCAGCACCGACCTTATGGACGGAGGATTAGTTTCCCTCCACTTT. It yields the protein CASTDLMDGGLVSLHF. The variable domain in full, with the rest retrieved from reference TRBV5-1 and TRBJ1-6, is KAGVTQTPRYLIKTRGQQVTLSCSPISGHRSVSWYQQTPGQGLQFLFEYFSETQRNKGNFPGRFSGRQFSNSRSEMNVSTLELGDSALYLCASTDLMDGGLVSLHFGNGTRLTVT.

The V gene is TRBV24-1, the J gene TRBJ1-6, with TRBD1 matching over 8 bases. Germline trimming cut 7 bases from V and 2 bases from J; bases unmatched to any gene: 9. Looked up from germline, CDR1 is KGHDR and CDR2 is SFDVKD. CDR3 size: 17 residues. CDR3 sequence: CATSSGQGFTYNSPLHF. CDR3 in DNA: TGTGCCACCAGCAGTGGACAGGGTTTCACCTATAATTCACCCCTCCACTTT.

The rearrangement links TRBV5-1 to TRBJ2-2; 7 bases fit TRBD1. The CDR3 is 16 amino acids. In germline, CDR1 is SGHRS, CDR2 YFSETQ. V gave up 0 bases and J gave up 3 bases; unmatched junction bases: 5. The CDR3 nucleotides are TGCGCCAGCAGCTTGGCCGGGACAGAGGACACCGGGGAGCTGTTTTTT. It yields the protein CASSLAGTEDTGELFF.

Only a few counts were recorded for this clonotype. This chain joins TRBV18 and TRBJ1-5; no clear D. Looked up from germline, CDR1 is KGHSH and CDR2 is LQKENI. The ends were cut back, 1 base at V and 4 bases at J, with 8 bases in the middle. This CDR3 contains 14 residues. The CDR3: CASSPRLGNQPQHF. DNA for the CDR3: TGTGCCAGCTCACCACGTCTTGGAAATCAGCCCCAGCATTTT. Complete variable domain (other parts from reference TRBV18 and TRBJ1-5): NAGVMQNPRHLVRRRGQEARLRCSPMKGHSHVYWYRQLPEEGLKFMVYLQKENIIDESGMPKERFSAEFPKEGPSILRIQQVVRGDSAAYFCASSPRLGNQPQHFGDGTRLSIL.

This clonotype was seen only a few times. DNA of the CDR3: TGCGCCAGCACTCGACCGGGACAGGGTTTGACTGAAGCTTTCTTT. Translation gives CASTRPGQGLTEAFF. V is TRBV5-1 and J is TRBJ1-1; 9 bases agree with TRBD1. The CDR3 runs to 15 residues. The J segment lost 5 bases and the V segment lost 6 bases, leaving 11 bases of the junction unmatched. Germline values: CDR1 SGHRS, CDR2 YFSETQ.

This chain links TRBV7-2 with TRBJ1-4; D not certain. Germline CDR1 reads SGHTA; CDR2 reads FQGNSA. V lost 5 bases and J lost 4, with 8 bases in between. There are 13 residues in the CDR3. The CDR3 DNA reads TGTGCCAGCAGCCGGACGGGTAATGAAAAACTGTTTTTT. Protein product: CASSRTGNEKLFF.